A selection of T cell receptor beta chains follows, all from one sample in a study of beta chain features in type 1 diabetes. Repertoires were generated with immunoSEQ multiplex PCR, while TCRdb's copy carries only in-frame clones and drops some. The sample shows 300,000 to 350,000 clones, roughly 14% of them seen only once. The sequenced sample was naive CD4+ T cells from blood. These receptors were obtained from a woman younger than 35 with type 1 diabetes. Both conserved end residues are part of each CDR3. A D gene is named only where the DNA matches it firmly. Some rows have no size entry. The others give once, few or many, or a class for an expanded clone.

- TRBJ1-4 TRBV4-3 TRBD1 14 TGCGCCAGCAGCCAAGATCGGGGGACAGTAAAACTGTTTTTT CASSQDRGTVKLFF
- TRBJ1-2 TRBV30 - 11 TGTGCCTGGAGTGCGGGTGGTGGCTACACCTTC CAWSAGGGYTF
- TRBJ1-2 TRBV6-6 TRBD1 12 TGTGCCAGCCTACAGGGGGCAAATGGCTACACCTTC CASLQGANGYTF
few TRBJ2-2 TRBV7-2 TRBD2 15 TGTGCCAGCAGCCTTACTAGCGGGGGGACCGGGGAGCTGTTTTTT CASSLTSGGTGELFF
- TRBJ1-5 TRBV7-8 - 15 TGTGCCAGCAGCACATACAGGGAGAGCAATCAGCCCCAGCATTTT CASSTYRESNQPQHF
few TRBJ2-1 TRBV2 - 15 TGTGCCAGCCGACCTTCACTGGGGGCGAACAATGAGCAGTTCTTC CASRPSLGANNEQFF
few TRBJ2-4 TRBV7-2 TRBD1 14 TGTGCCAGCAGCCGGACAGGGAGTGAAAACATTCAGTACTTC CASSRTGSENIQYF
- TRBJ2-7 TRBV29-1 TRBD1 12 TGCAGCGGCCTGACAGGGGGCTACGAGCAGTACTTC CSGLTGGYEQYF
few TRBJ2-1 TRBV25-1 - 15 TGTGCCAGCAGTGAATGGCCAGGGCGCTACAATGAGCAGTTCTTC CASSEWPGRYNEQFF
few TRBJ2-5 TRBV5-1 - 14 TGCGCCAGCAGCCACCGGGATCCCCAAGAGACCCAGTACTTC CASSHRDPQETQYF
- TRBJ1-1 TRBV6-6 - 13 TGTGCCAGCACCATCATGGGGAGCACTGAAGCTTTCTTT CASTIMGSTEAFF
- TRBJ2-5 TRBV5-1 TRBD2 17 TGCGCCAGCAGCTTGGCTAGCACTAGCGGGATTTGGGAGACCCAGTACTTC CASSLASTSGIWETQYF
few TRBJ2-1 TRBV7-9 - 12 TGTGCCAGCAGCCTAGGAGGGAGGGAGCAGTTCTTC CASSLGGREQFF
- TRBJ1-1 TRBV4-2 - 15 TGTGCCAGCAGCCAAGAATTTCAGGGGATCACTGAAGCTTTCTTT CASSQEFQGITEAFF
many TRBJ2-4 TRBV5-1 - 12 TGCGCCAGCAGCTCGGGACTAAACATTCAGTACTTC CASSSGLNIQYF
- TRBJ1-4 TRBV30 - 14 TGTGCCTGGAGTGTAAGTGGCACTAATGAAAAACTGTTTTTT CAWSVSGTNEKLFF
- TRBJ1-1 TRBV30 TRBD1 14 TGTGCCTGGGCGGGGGGACAGCCTATCGGTGAAGCTTTCTTT CAWAGGQPIGEAFF
- TRBJ2-4 TRBV9 TRBD2 17 TGTGCCAGCAGCCCAACGGGTGGGGGAGGGCCTACAAACATTCAGTACTTC CASSPTGGGGPTNIQYF
- TRBJ2-5 TRBV30 - 11 TGTGCCTGGGAGGGCCAGGCGGCCCAGTACTTC CAWEGQAAQYF
- TRBJ2-3 TRBV30 - 14 TGTGCCTGGAGAAGGGACTTCACCACAGATACGCAGTATTTT CAWRRDFTTDTQYF
few TRBJ2-5 TRBV30 TRBD2 16 TGTGCCTGGAGTCACGGACTAGCGGGTCCCCAAGAGACCCAGTACTTC CAWSHGLAGPQETQYF
- TRBJ1-1 TRBV6-1 TRBD1 13 TGTGCCAGCAGCCGACAGGGAAACACTGAAGCTTTCTTT CASSRQGNTEAFF
few TRBJ1-1 TRBV27 TRBD1 14 TGTGCCAGCTGCCGGGACAGGGTGTGCACTGAAGCTTTCTTT CASCRDRVCTEAFF
few TRBJ1-2 TRBV11-2 TRBD1 12 TGTGCCAGCAGCCCAGGGGGCGCTGGCTACACCTTC CASSPGGAGYTF
few TRBJ2-2 TRBV6-1 TRBD1 20 TGTGCCAGCAGTGAATTTGGACAGGGGAAATTTGCGGCGAACACCGGGGAGCTGTTTTTT CASSEFGQGKFAANTGELFF
- TRBJ1-2 TRBV19 - 11 TGTGCCAGTAGTGAAGGGAGAGGCTACACCTTC CASSEGRGYTF
few TRBJ2-1 TRBV28 TRBD2 15 TGTGCCAGCAGTTTGACTAGCGGCTCCTACAATGAGCAGTTCTTC CASSLTSGSYNEQFF
few TRBJ2-3 TRBV5-1 TRBD1 15 TGCGCCAGCAGCTTGGGGACAGGGGGTACAGATACGCAGTATTTT CASSLGTGGTDTQYF
- TRBJ2-3 TRBV6-5 TRBD1 15 TGTGCCAGCACCAAACAGGGGATCAGCACAGATACGCAGTATTTT CASTKQGISTDTQYF
- TRBJ2-1 TRBV7-2 TRBD2 16 TGTGCCAGCAGAGTCGTAGCGGGAGGTCTCTACAATGAGCAGTTCTTC CASRVVAGGLYNEQFF
few TRBJ2-3 TRBV18 TRBD1 14 TGTGCCAGCTCCCGCCCGACAGGGAGCGATACGCAGTATTTT CASSRPTGSDTQYF
- TRBJ2-7 TRBV15 TRBD2 14 TGTGCCACCAGCAGAGAGGGGGGGACCTACGAGCAGTACTTC CATSREGGTYEQYF
- TRBJ2-1 TRBV11-3 - 13 TGTGCCAGCAGCTTAGCCTCAGCAGGGGAGCAGTTCTTC CASSLASAGEQFF
few TRBJ1-1 TRBV5-1 - 13 TGCGCCAGCAGCTTGGCGGGGACAACTGAAGCTTTCTTT CASSLAGTTEAFF
many TRBJ2-5 TRBV29-1 - 12 TGCAGCGTCGTACAGGGCCAAGAGACCCAGTACTTC CSVVQGQETQYF
few TRBJ2-1 TRBV30 - 13 TGTGCCTGGAGTGTACAAAGTTACAATGAGCAGTTCTTC CAWSVQSYNEQFF
- TRBJ2-6 TRBV19 - 15 TGTGCCAGTAGTACTCCGGGGGCTGGGGCCAACGTCCTGACTTTC CASSTPGAGANVLTF
- TRBJ2-5 TRBV28 TRBD2 17 TGTGCCAGCAGTTTATTCGGGGTAGCGGGGAACCAAGAGACCCAGTACTTC CASSLFGVAGNQETQYF
few TRBJ2-1 TRBV27 TRBD2 14 TGTGCCAGCAGGCTAGCGGAGCTCTACAATGAGCAGTTCTTC CASRLAELYNEQFF
few TRBJ2-2 TRBV4-3 - 17 TGCGCCAGCAGCCGGATTACTCAGGCCAGCAATGGCGGGGAGCTGTTTTTT CASSRITQASNGGELFF
few TRBJ2-3 TRBV18 - 12 TGTGCCAGCTCACCGTACACAGATACGCAGTATTTT CASSPYTDTQYF
few TRBJ2-2 TRBV5-6 TRBD1 17 TGTGCCAGCAGCTTGATCGGACAGGGGGCAAGCACCGGGGAGCTGTTTTTT CASSLIGQGASTGELFF
few TRBJ1-2 TRBV28 TRBD1 16 TGTGCCAGCAGTTTAACGTGGTTGGACAGGGGCCATGGCTACACCTTC CASSLTWLDRGHGYTF
- TRBJ2-3 TRBV11-2 - 14 TGTGCCAGCAGCCGAAACGTTGACTATGATACGCAGTATTTT CASSRNVDYDTQYF
- TRBJ2-1 TRBV10-3 TRBD1 16 TGTGCCTCTCGGGACAGGGGGTCGAGCTCCTACAATGAGCAGTTCTTC CASRDRGSSSYNEQFF
- TRBJ2-1 TRBV13 TRBD2 17 TGTGCCAGCAGCCCAAGGACTAGCGGGAGCCCTTACAATGAGCAGTTCTTC CASSPRTSGSPYNEQFF
- TRBJ2-5 TRBV28 - 13 TGTGCCAGCAGTTTAGGAGTGCGGGAGACCCAGTACTTC CASSLGVRETQYF
- TRBJ2-5 TRBV7-2 TRBD2 14 TGTGCCAGCAGCCTTACTAGCGGGAGTGAGACCCAGTACTTC CASSLTSGSETQYF
- TRBJ2-1 TRBV7-3 - 15 TGTGCCAGCAGCTTAACGCGGGCAGGAGACAATGAGCAGTTCTTC CASSLTRAGDNEQFF
few TRBJ2-1 TRBV9 - 16 TGTGCCAGCAGCGCCCGGCAGGGTCTTGCCTACAATGAGCAGTTCTTC CASSARQGLAYNEQFF
few TRBJ2-3 TRBV27 - 12 TGTGCCAGCAGTCCCCACACAGATACGCAGTATTTT CASSPHTDTQYF
- TRBJ1-2 TRBV7-2 - 16 TGTGCCAGCAGCTTAAGTGGGGCAGGGATTGTCGTTGGCTACACCTTC CASSLSGAGIVVGYTF
- TRBJ2-1 TRBV30 - 14 TGTGCCGGGCGTCCCCGCCAGCCCCACAATGAGCAGTTCTTC CAGRPRQPHNEQFF